This T cell receptor (beta chain) is drawn from a study of cytomegalovirus exposure and HLA in healthy donors (dated by TCRdb to the late 2010s). Turning to the overall study: A later analysis indicated that the 90 to 150 validation repertoires were generated on the platform also employed for the roughly 650 repertoires of the first cohort. Besides the first cohort of around 700 subjects, a separate validation cohort made up of 120 different subjects was used. The study aimed to test whether cataloging public T cell receptors could reveal signatures of past pathogen exposure. High-throughput TCR immunosequencing, statistical association of individual TCRs with disease status, and machine learning were combined to predict cytomegalovirus infection status.

To prepare the library, the immunoSEQ multiplex PCR assay was applied. In the authors' own workflow: A statistical classification framework was built to diagnose cytomegalovirus status from the catalog of TCR beta chain sequences. TCRdb re-hosts the immuneACCESS table, in-frame sequences only. Its copies lack some clones; in the studies checked, an unresolved V gene accounts for under half of them, and the cause for the rest is not known. The DNA gave D and trimming, while V, J and clone size come from that table. In this sample the table shows over 200,000 clones, nearly 90% of which occur a single time. Together, the top ten hold around 0.34% of the sample. The full study reports these points: In the study, 150 to 200 TCR beta chains were listed as associated with cytomegalovirus. A later analysis had no HLA typing for the validation cohort, so co-occurrence there was scored across all 120 repertoires. According to the authors, the approach could potentially be generalized to other disease states and immunological phenotypes. While some public TCRs were present in many individuals, most TCR sequences turned up only very rarely across donors. In vitro tests confirmed that a few of the cytomegalovirus-associated TCR beta chains recognize cytomegalovirus antigens. The classifier was reported to diagnose cytomegalovirus status with high specificity and sensitivity in both the original and validation cohorts. In a later analysis, TCRs clustered in the first cohort were found to also tend to co-occur in the roughly 130 validation repertoires, with around 94% of cluster scores above 0.

With regard to this clone: Which antigen it targets is not known. No base qualities exist here, and no much larger clone lies one base off it.

The donors were included in the validation cohort of over a hundred subjects, a group kept apart from the roughly 700-subject first cohort. V gives up 2 bases and J gives up 0 bases, and the segment between their germline ends measures 11 bases. There are 17 amino acids in the CDR3, from cysteine to phenylalanine inclusive. The sequence is cut down to CDR3 DNA, 51 bases in frame from base 1. From a lookup of the germline V gene, CDR1 and CDR2 are MDHEN and SYDVKM. The specimen was PBMCs. The sequence came from a woman aged 18-35 years in good health and CMV-seronegative. The rearrangement combines TRBV28 with TRBJ1-6; the D gene is perhaps TRBD1, from 6 matching bases. The nucleotide sequence reads as follows: TGTGCCAGCAGTTTAAGACAGGAGAGCTCCTATAATTCACCCCTCCACTTT. The translation is CASSLRQESSYNSPLHF.